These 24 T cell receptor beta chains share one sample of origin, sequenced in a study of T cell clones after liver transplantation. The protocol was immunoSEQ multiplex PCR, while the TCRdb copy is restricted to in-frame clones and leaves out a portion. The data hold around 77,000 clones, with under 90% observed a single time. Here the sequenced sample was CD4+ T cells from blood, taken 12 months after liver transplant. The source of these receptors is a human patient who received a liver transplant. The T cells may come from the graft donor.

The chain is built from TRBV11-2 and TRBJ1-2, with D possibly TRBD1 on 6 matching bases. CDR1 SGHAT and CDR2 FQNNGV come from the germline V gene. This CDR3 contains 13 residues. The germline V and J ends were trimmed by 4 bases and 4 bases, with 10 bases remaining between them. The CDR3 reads CASSSTGAYGYTF. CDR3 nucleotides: TGTGCCAGCAGCTCGACAGGAGCCTATGGCTACACCTTC.

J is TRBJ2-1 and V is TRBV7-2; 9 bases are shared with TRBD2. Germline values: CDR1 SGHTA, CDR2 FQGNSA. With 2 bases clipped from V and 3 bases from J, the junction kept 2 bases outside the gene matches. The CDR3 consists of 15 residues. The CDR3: CASSLWREGYNEQFF. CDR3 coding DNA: TGTGCCAGCAGCTTATGGCGGGAGGGCTACAATGAGCAGTTCTTC.

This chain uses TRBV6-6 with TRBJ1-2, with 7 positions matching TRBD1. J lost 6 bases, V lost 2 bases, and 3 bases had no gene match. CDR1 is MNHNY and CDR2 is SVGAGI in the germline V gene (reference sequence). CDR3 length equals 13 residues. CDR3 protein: CASSYTGVDGYTF. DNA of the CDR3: TGTGCCAGCAGTTACACAGGGGTGGATGGCTACACCTTC.

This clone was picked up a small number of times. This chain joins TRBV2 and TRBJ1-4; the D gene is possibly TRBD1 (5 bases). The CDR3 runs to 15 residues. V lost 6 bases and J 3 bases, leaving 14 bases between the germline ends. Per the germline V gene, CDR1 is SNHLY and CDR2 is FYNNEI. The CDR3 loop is CASRTQGAPNEKLFF. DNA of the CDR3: TGTGCCAGCAGGACCCAGGGAGCGCCTAATGAAAAACTGTTTTTT.

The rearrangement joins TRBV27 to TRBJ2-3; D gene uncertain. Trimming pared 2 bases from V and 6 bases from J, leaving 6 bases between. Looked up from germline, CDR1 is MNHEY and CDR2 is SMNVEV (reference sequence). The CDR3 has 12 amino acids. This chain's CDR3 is CASSLNMDTQYF. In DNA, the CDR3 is TGTGCCAGCAGTTTAAATATGGATACGCAGTATTTT.

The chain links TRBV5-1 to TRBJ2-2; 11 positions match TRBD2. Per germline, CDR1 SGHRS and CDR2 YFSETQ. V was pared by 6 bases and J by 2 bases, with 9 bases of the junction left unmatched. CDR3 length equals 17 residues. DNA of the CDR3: TGCGCCAGCACCACGGTTAGCGGGAGGGGTAACACCGGGGAGCTGTTTTTT. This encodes CASTTVSGRGNTGELFF.

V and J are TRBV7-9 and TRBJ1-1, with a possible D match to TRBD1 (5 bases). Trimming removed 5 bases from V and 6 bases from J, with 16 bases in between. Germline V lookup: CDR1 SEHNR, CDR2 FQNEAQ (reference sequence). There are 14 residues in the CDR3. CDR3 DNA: TGTGCCAGCAGCCTCCGGGGGGGACGGGCTGAAGCTTTCTTT. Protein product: CASSLRGGRAEAFF. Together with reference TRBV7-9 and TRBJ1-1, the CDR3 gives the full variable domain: DTGVSQNPRHKITKRGQNVTFRCDPISEHNRLYWYRQTLGQGPEFLTYFQNEAQLEKSRLLSDRFSAERPKGSFSTLEIQRTEQGDSAMYLCASSLRGGRAEAFFGQGTRLTVV.

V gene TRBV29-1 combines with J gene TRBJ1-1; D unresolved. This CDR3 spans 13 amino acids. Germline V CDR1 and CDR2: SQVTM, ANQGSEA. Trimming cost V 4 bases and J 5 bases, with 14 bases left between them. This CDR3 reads CSVGPPAPTEAFF. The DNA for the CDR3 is TGCAGCGTTGGCCCCCCGGCCCCTACTGAAGCTTTCTTT.

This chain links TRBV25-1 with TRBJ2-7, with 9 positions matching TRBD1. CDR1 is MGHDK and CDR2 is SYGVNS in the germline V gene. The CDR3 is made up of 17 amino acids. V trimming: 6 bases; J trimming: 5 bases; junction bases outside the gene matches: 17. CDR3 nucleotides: TGTGCCAGCAGCCAGTCTATCATACAGGGGGCAAGCGACGAGCAGTACTTC. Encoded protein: CASSQSIIQGASDEQYF.

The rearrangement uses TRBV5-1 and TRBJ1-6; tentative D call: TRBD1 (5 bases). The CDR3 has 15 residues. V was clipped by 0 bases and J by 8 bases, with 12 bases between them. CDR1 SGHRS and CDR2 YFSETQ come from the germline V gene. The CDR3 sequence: CASSLDQGIDSPLHF. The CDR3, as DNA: TGCGCCAGCAGCTTGGATCAGGGAATCGATTCACCCCTCCACTTT.

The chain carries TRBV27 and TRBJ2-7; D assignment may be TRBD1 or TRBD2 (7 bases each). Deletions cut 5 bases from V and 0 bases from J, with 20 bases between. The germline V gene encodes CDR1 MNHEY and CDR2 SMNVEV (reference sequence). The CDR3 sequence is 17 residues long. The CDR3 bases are TGTGCCAGCAGTCAACGGGTGGGAGGGGGCGTCTCCTACGAGCAGTACTTC. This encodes CASSQRVGGGVSYEQYF.

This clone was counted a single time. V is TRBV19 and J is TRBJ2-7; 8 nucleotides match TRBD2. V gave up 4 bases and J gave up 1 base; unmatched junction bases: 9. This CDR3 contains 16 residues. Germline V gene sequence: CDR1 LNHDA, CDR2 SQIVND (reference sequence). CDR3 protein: CASSRRETSVSYEQYF. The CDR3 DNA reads TGTGCCAGTAGTAGGCGGGAGACTAGCGTGTCCTACGAGCAGTACTTC. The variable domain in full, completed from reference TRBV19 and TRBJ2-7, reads DGGITQSPKYLFRKEGQNVTLSCEQNLNHDAMYWYRQDPGQGLRLIYYSQIVNDFQKGDIAEGYSVSREKKESFPLTVTSAQKNPTAFYLCASSRRETSVSYEQYFGPGTRLTVT.

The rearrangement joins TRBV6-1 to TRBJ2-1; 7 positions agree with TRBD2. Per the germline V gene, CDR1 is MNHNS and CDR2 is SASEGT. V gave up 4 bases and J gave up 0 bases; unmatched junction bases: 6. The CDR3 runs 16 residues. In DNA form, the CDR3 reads TGTGCCAGCAGTGGCACGGGAGGTAACTCCTACAATGAGCAGTTCTTC. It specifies CASSGTGGNSYNEQFF.

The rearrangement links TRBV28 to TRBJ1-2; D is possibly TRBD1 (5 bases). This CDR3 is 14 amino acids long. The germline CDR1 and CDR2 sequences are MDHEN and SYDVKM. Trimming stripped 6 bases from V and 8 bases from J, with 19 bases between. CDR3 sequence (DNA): TGTGCCAGCAGCCTAGCACCAGGGTGGGGAGGCTACACCTTC. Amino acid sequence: CASSLAPGWGGYTF.

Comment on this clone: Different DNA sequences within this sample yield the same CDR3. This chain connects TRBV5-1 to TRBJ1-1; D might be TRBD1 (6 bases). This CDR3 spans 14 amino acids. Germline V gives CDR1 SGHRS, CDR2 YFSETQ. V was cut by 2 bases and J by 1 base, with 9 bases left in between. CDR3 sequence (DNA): TGCGCCAGCAGCTTACAGGGTGGGAACACTGAAGCTTTCTTT. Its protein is CASSLQGGNTEAFF.

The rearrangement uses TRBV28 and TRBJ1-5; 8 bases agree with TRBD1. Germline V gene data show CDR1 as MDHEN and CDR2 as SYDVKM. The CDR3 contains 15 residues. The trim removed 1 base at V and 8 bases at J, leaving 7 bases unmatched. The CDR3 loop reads CASSLSLAGGKPQHF. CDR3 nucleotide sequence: TGTGCCAGCAGTTTATCTCTGGCAGGGGGCAAGCCCCAGCATTTT.

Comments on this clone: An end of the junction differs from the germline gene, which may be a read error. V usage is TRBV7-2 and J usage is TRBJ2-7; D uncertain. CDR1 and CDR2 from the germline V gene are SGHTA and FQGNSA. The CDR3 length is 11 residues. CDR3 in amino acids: CASSLSHEQYF. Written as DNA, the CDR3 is TGTGCCAGCAGCCTCTCCCACGAGCAGTACTTC.

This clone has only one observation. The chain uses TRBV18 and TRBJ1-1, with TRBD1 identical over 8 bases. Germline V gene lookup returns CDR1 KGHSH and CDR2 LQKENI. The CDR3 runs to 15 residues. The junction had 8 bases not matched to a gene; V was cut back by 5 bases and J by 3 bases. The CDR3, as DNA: TGTGCCAGCTCAGGTCCGACAGGGGCGTACACTGAAGCTTTCTTT. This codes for CASSGPTGAYTEAFF.

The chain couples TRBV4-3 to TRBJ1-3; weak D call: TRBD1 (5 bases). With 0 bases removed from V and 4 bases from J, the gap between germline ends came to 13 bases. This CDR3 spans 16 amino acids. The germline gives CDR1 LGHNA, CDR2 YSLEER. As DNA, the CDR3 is TGCGCCAGCAGCCAAGACGCGAGGGGCCGAGGAAACACCATATATTTT. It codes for CASSQDARGRGNTIYF.

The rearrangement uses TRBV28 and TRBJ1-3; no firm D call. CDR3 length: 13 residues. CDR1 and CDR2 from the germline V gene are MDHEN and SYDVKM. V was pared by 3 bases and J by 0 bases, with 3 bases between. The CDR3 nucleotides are TGTGCCAGCAGTTTGCCCTCTGGAAACACCATATATTTT. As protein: CASSLPSGNTIYF. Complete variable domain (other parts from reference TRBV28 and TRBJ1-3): DVKVTQSSRYLVKRTGEKVFLECVQDMDHENMFWYRQDPGLGLRLIYFSYDVKMKEKGDIPEGYSVSREKKERFSLILESASTNQTSMYLCASSLPSGNTIYFGEGSWLTVV.

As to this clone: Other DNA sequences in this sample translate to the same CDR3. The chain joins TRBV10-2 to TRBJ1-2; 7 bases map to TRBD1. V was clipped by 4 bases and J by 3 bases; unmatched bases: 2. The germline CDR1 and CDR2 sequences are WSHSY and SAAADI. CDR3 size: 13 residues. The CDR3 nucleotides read TGCGCCAGCAGTGGCACAGGGGACTATGGCTACACCTTC. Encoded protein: CASSGTGDYGYTF.

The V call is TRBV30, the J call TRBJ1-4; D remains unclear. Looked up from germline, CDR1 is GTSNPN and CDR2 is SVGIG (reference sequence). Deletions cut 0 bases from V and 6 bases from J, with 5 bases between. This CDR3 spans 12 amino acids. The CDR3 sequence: CAWSVEDEKLFF. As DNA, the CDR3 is TGTGCCTGGAGTGTAGAAGATGAAAAACTGTTTTTT.

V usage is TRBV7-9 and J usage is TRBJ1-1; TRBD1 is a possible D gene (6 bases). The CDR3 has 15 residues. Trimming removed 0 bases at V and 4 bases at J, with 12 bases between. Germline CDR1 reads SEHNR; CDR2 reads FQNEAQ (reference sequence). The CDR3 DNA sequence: TGTGCCAGCAGCTTAGCTTTGGGGGCAAGCACTGAAGCTTTCTTT. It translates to CASSLALGASTEAFF.

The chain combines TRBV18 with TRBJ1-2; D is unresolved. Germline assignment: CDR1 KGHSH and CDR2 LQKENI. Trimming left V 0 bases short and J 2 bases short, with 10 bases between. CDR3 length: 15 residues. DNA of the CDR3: TGTGCCAGCTCACCACCCGGAGACAAAAACTATGGCTACACCTTC. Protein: CASSPPGDKNYGYTF.